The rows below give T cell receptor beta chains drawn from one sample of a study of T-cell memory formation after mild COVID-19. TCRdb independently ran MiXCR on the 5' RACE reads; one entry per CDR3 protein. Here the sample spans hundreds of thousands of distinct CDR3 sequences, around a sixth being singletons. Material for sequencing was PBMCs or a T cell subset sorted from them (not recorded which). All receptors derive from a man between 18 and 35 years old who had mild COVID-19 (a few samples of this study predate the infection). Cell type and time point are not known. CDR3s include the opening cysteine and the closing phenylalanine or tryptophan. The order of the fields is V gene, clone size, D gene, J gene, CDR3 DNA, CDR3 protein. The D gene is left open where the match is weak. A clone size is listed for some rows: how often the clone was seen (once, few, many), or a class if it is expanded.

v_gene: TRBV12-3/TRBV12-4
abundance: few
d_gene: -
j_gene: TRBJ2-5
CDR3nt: TGTGCCACCACCCAGTGGGGTAGGGAGGAGACCCAGTACTTC
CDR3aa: CATTQWGREETQYF

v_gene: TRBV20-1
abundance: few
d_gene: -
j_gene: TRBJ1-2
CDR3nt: TGCAGTGCTAGTAACTATGGCTACACCTTC
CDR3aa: CSASNYGYTF

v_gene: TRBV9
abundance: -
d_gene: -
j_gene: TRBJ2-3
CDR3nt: TGTGCCAGCAGCGTGAGGGGCGCCACAGATACGCAGTATTTT
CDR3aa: CASSVRGATDTQYF

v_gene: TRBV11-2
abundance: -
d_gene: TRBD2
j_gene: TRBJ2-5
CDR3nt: TGTGCCAGCAGCCCAGAACTAGCGGGGAGGGTTCAAGAGACCCAGTACTTC
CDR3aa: CASSPELAGRVQETQYF

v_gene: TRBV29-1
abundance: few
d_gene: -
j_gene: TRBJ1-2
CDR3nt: TGCAGCGTTGAAGATCCCGGACTGGGGCTTCCTGGCTACACCTTC
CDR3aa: CSVEDPGLGLPGYTF

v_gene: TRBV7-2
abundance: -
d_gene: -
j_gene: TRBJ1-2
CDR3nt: TGTGCCAGCAGCTTACGTTGGGATCCCGGACCTTATGGCTACACCTTC
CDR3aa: CASSLRWDPGPYGYTF

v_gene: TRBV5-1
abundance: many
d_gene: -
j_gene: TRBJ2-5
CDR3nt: TGCGCCAGCAGCTTGGCAGGCATCCATGAAGAGACCCAGTACTTC
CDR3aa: CASSLAGIHEETQYF

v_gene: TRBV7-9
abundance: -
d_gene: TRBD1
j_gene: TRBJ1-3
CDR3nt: TGTGCCAGCAGCTTAGACAGGGGCTCTGGAAACACCATATATTTT
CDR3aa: CASSLDRGSGNTIYF

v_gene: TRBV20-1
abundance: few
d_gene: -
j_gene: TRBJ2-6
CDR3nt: TGCAGTGCTACCCTAGCCTCTGGGGCCAACGTCCTGACTTTC
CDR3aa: CSATLASGANVLTF

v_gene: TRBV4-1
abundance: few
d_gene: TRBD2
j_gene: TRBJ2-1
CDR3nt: TGCGCCAGCAGCCCGCTAGCGGGTGCTGACTCCTACAATGAGCAGTTCTTC
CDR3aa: CASSPLAGADSYNEQFF

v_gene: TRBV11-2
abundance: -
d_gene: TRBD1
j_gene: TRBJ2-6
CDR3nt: TGTGCCAGCAGCATCGGGACAGACAGCGGCGTCCTGACTTTC
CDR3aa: CASSIGTDSGVLTF

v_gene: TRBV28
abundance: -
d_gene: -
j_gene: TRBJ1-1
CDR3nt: TGTGCCAGCAGTTTATCGGGCAGGGCAGCTTTCTTT
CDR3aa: CASSLSGRAAFF

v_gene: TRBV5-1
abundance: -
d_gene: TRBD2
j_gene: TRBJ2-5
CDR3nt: TGCGCCAGCAGCTTGGAGGGAGCTAGCGGGGCCGAGACCCAGTACTTC
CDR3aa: CASSLEGASGAETQYF

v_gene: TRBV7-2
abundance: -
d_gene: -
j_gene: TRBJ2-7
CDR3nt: TGTGCCAGCAGCTTACAGGGCCCTACTAGTAACGAGCAGTACTTC
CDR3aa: CASSLQGPTSNEQYF

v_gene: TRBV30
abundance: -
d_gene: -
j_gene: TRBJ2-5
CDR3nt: TGTGCCTGGAGAGGCCGGGACCTGAACCAAGAGACCCAGTACTTC
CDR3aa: CAWRGRDLNQETQYF

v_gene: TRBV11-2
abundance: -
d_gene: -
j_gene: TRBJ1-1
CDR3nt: TGTGCCAGCAGCTTGGGCACAGGGGAAGCTTTCTTT
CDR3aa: CASSLGTGEAFF

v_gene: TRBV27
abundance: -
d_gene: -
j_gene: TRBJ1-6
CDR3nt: TGTGCCAGCAGTTTAGACAGAATCTCGGCGGGATCCTATAATTCACCCCTCCACTTT
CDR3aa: CASSLDRISAGSYNSPLHF

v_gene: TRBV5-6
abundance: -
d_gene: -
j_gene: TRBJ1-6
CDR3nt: TGTGCCAGCAGCTTGGCGGGCAGGGATAGTTCACCCCTCCACTTT
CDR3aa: CASSLAGRDSSPLHF

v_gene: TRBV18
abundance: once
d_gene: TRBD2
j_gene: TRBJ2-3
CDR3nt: TGTGCCAGCTCACCACGGGAGGAGCGGGAGCCAGATACGCAGTATTTT
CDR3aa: CASSPREEREPDTQYF

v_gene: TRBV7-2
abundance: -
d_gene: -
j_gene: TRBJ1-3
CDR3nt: TGTGCCAGCAACTTGGGACATCCGAGCTCTGGAAACACCATATATTTT
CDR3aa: CASNLGHPSSGNTIYF

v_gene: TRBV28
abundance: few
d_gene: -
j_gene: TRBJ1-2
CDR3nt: TGTGCCAGCAGTTTAGGGGAGAGGGGCTACACCTTC
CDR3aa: CASSLGERGYTF

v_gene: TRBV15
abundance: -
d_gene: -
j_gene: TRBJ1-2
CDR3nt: TGTGCCACCAGCAGAGAAGGATCTGGCTATGGCTACACCTTC
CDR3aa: CATSREGSGYGYTF

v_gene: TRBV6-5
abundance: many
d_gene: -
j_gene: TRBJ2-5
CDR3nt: TGTGCCAGCAGTTACTCGATTCTTGGGCGGACCCAGTACTTC
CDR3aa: CASSYSILGRTQYF

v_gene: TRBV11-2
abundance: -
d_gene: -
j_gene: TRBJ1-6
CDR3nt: TGTGCCAGCAGCTTTCAGACGGCGAGTTCACCCCTCCACTTT
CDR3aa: CASSFQTASSPLHF

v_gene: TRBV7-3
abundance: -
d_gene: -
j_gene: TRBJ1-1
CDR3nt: TGTGCCAGCAGCGGGGGTGAAGGTACTGAAGCTTTCTTT
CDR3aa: CASSGGEGTEAFF

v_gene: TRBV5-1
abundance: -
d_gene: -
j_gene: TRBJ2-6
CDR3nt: TGCGCCAGCAGCTCTTGGGGACGGCAGTCTGGGGCCAACGTCCTGACTTTC
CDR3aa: CASSSWGRQSGANVLTF

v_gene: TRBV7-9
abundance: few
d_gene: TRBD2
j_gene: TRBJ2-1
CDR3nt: TGTGCCAGCAGCTTACAAACTAGCGACTTAAATGAGCAGTTCTTC
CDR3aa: CASSLQTSDLNEQFF

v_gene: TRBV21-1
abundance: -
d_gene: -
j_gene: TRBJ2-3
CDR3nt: TGTGCCAGCAGCAGACCCTTAGCGGGGGGAACAGATACGCAGTATTTT
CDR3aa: CASSRPLAGGTDTQYF

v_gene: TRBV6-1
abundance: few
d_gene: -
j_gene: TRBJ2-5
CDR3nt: TGTGCCAGCGGAAGGACCCAGTACTTC
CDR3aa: CASGRTQYF

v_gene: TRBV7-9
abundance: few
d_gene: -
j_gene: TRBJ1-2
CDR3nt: TGTGCCAGCAGCTCCTATATAGCGGGCGGCTACACCTTC
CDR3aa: CASSSYIAGGYTF

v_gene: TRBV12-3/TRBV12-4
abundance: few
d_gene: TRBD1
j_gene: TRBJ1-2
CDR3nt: TGTGCCAGCACCTTCGGACAGGGATATGGCTACACCTTC
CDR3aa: CASTFGQGYGYTF

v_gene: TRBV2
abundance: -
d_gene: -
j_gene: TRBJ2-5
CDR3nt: TGTGCCAGCAGCTCCTACATCGACGGAGAGACCCAGTACTTC
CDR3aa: CASSSYIDGETQYF

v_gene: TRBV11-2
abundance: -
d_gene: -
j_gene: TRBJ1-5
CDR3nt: TGTGCCAGCAGCTTAGGGCCCACCGGGCAGCCCCAGCATTTT
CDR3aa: CASSLGPTGQPQHF

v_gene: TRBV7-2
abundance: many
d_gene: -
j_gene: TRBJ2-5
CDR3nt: TGTGCCAGCAGCTTAGGTGGGACATCGAGGAGGGAGACCCAGTACTTC
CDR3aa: CASSLGGTSRRETQYF

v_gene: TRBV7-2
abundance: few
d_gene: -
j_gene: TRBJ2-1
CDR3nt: TGTGCCAGCAGCATCGAGCGGTGGACGACCTACAATGAGCAGTTCTTC
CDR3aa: CASSIERWTTYNEQFF

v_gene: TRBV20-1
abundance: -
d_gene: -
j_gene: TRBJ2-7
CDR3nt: TGCAGTGCTAGGGGGCCAGCCACCTACGAGCAGTACTTC
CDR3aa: CSARGPATYEQYF

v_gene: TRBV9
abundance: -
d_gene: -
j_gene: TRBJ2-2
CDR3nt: TGTGCCAGCAGCGTAGAACCCGGGGAGCTGTTTTTT
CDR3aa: CASSVEPGELFF

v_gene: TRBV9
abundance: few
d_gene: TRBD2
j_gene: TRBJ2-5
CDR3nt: TGTGCCAGCAGCCCCACGGGGGGGGCCAGGGAGACCCAGTACTTC
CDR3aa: CASSPTGGARETQYF

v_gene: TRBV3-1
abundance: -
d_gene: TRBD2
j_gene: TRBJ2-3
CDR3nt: TGTGCCAGCAGCCTTTCCAGGACTAGCGGGGGATACACAGATACGCAGTATTTT
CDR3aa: CASSLSRTSGGYTDTQYF

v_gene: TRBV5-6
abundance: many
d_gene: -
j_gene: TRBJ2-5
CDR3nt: TGTGCCAGCAGCTTGTTCACAGAGACCCAGTACTTC
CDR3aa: CASSLFTETQYF

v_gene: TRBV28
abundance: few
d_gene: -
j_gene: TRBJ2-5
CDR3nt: TGTGCCAGCAGTTTAATTGGGGGTCTGGAGACCCAGTACTTC
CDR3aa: CASSLIGGLETQYF

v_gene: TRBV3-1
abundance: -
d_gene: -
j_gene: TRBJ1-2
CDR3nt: TGTGCCAGCAGCCCCGCGGCTGGGGCGCGGGGCTACACCTTC
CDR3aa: CASSPAAGARGYTF

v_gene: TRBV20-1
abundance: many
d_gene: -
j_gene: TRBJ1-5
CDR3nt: TGCAGTGCCATCCAGGGTCCTTATAGCAATCAGCCCCAGCATTTT
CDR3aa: CSAIQGPYSNQPQHF

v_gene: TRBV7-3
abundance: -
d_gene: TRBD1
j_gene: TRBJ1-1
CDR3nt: TGTGCCAGCAGCATGGGACAGGGGGAAACTGAAGCTTTCTTT
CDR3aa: CASSMGQGETEAFF

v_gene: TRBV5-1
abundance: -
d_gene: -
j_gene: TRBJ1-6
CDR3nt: TGCGCCAGCAGCTTGGGGGCGGGTTCACCCCTCCACTTT
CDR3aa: CASSLGAGSPLHF

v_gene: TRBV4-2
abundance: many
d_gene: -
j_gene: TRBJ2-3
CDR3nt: TGTGCCAGCAGCTCAATTTCGGGGGGCGCAGATACGCAGTATTTT
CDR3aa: CASSSISGGADTQYF

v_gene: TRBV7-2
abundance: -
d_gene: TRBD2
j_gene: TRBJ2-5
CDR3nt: TGTGCCAGCAGCTTAGTAGGGGGACTAGGAGGGGTGGAGACCCAGTACTTC
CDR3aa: CASSLVGGLGGVETQYF

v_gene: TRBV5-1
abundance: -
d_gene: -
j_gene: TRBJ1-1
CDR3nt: TGCGCCAGCAGCTTGGTTTCCGGGACGGTAAACACTGAAGCTTTCTTT
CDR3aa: CASSLVSGTVNTEAFF

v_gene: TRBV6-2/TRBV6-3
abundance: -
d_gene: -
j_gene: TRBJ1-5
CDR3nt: TGTGCCAGCAGTTACTCGTATCCTCAGCAGCCCCAGCATTTT
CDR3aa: CASSYSYPQQPQHF